The 26 T cell receptor beta chains presented below share a single source sample, sequenced in a study of spatial heterogeneity in lung cancer. TCRdb passed the 5' RACE reads through MiXCR, listing each CDR3 protein once. This sample has more than 6,500 distinct CDR3 sequences, with around 3.8% found just once. Regarding time point: sample taken at primary tumor resection. No cell sorting; template was whole RNA from tumor, lung tissue or PBMC. This sample comprised normal lung tissue next to the tumor, obtained at surgery. These receptors were collected from a female donor with early-stage non-small cell lung cancer.

This clonotype has at least ten counts. The CDR3 DNA reads as TGCGCCAGCAGCCAGACAGGGGGCGCAGATACGCAGTATTTT. It codes for CASSQTGGADTQYF. V gene TRBV5-1 combines with J gene TRBJ2-3; 10 nucleotides align to TRBD1. V lost 4 bases, J lost 4 bases, and 3 bases stayed unmatched. The CDR3 is made up of 14 amino acids. The V gene's germline CDR1 is SGHRS and CDR2 YFSETQ.

This clonotype was counted at least ten times. The rearrangement joins TRBV9 to TRBJ1-6; 8 positions agree with TRBD1. Germline-derived CDR1 and CDR2 are SGDLS and YYNGEE. The CDR3 is 15 amino acids. Germline trimming cut 0 bases from V and 10 bases from J; bases unmatched to any gene: 6. CDR3 region: CASSVEDRGGSPLHF. The CDR3 DNA sequence: TGTGCCAGCAGCGTAGAAGACAGGGGAGGATCACCCCTCCACTTT.

This clonotype rates as medium-sized (0.01 to 0.1%). The chain uses TRBV29-1 and TRBJ2-5; D ambiguous. CDR1 and CDR2 from the germline V gene are SQVTM and ANQGSEA. This CDR3 spans 9 amino acids. V lost 7 bases and J lost 3, with 3 bases in between. For the CDR3, the DNA is TGCAGCGACGAAGAGACCCAGTACTTC. Residues: CSDEETQYF.

This clonotype is medium-sized by share. The chain couples TRBV20-1 to TRBJ2-2, with D possibly TRBD1 on 6 matching bases. V shed 0 bases and J shed 6 bases, with 11 bases lying between them. The CDR3 has 14 residues. Germline CDR1 is DFQATT and CDR2 is SNEGSKA (reference sequence). CDR3 sequence: CSARDLTGPGELFF. CDR3 DNA: TGCAGTGCTAGAGATCTGACAGGTCCCGGGGAGCTGTTTTTT.

This clonotype occurred many times. This sequence joins TRBV29-1 and TRBJ2-1; a weak D match, TRBD2 (6 bases). The CDR3 is made up of 13 amino acids. The germline gives CDR1 SQVTM, CDR2 ANQGSEA. V lost 1 base and J 4 bases, leaving 8 bases between the germline ends. The CDR3, as DNA: TGCAGCGTTGAAGGAGCGGGTTACAATGAGCAGTTCTTC. This encodes CSVEGAGYNEQFF.

This clonotype was detected ten times or more. The V gene is TRBV7-2, the J gene TRBJ2-7, with D perhaps being TRBD1 or TRBD2 (6 bases each). This CDR3 region has 15 residues. V lost 4 bases and J 3 bases, leaving 16 bases between the germline ends. Looked up from germline, CDR1 is SGHTA and CDR2 is FQGNSA. The CDR3 is CASSSSSGASYEQYF. The CDR3 DNA is TGTGCCAGCAGCTCCTCCTCGGGGGCCAGCTACGAGCAGTACTTC.

There are many counts of this clonotype. The V call is TRBV10-3, the J call TRBJ2-7; 8 bases line up with TRBD1. Trimming at V came to 2 bases and at J to 2 bases, leaving 26 bases not matched to a gene. In germline, CDR1 is ENHRY, CDR2 SYGVKD. The CDR3 length is 22 residues. The CDR3: CAISEPNQRSRARSGGPYEQYF. In nucleotides, the CDR3 is TGTGCCATCAGTGAGCCCAACCAGCGGTCCAGGGCTAGGTCAGGGGGCCCCTACGAGCAGTACTTC.

This clonotype is medium-sized (0.01 to 0.1%) in the sample. The chain employs TRBV20-1 and TRBJ2-5; 12 bases line up with TRBD2. There are 14 residues in the CDR3. Germline-derived CDR1 and CDR2 are DFQATT and SNEGSKA (reference sequence). Trimming at V came to 5 bases and at J to 5 bases, leaving 6 bases not matched to a gene. The CDR3 sequence is CSASPSGGAETQYF. CDR3 nucleotide sequence: TGCAGTGCTTCCCCTAGCGGGGGGGCGGAGACCCAGTACTTC.

This clonotype occurred many times. The rearrangement links TRBV10-2 to TRBJ2-5; 14 bases agree with TRBD2. Germline CDR1 and CDR2: WSHSY and SAAADI. V dropped 6 bases and J dropped 5; count of bases not matched to a gene: 5. The CDR3 consists of 15 residues. The CDR3 region has the DNA TGCGCCAGCAGCCCGGGACTAGCGGGGGACGAGACCCAGTACTTC. Translating gives CASSPGLAGDETQYF.

This clonotype is classed as medium-sized. The chain carries TRBV12-3 or TRBV12-4 and TRBJ1-5; D might be TRBD1 (6 bases). V shed 0 bases and J shed 5 bases, with 14 bases lying between them. CDR3 length equals 16 residues. CDR3 nucleotide sequence: TGTGCCAGCAGTTTAGCCTCTGGGGGCCGCTATCAGCCCCAGCATTTT. It codes for CASSLASGGRYQPQHF.

Ten or more counts support this clonotype. The chain uses TRBV23-1 and TRBJ2-7; 7 bases match TRBD1. TRBV23-1 is sorted into the ORF group, with uncertain function. This CDR3 has 16 residues. V shed 6 bases and J 6 bases; nucleotides not matched to a gene: 17. CDR3 coding DNA: TGCGCCAGCAGCCCACCGGGACGTTTATCAGGGGGCGAGCAGTACTTC. Translating gives CASSPPGRLSGGEQYF.

This clonotype has more than one count but fewer than ten. The chain employs TRBV6-6 and TRBJ1-3; 8 nucleotides line up with TRBD1. CDR1 and CDR2 from the germline V gene are MNHNY and SVGAGI (reference sequence). CDR3 length: 14 amino acids. Trimming at V came to 5 bases and at J to 9 bases, leaving 9 bases not matched to a gene. As DNA, the CDR3 is TGTGCCAGCAGTGTGGACAGGGCTGGTGCCACCATATATTTT. The encoded protein is CASSVDRAGATIYF.

This clonotype was counted at least ten times. The genes are TRBV27 and TRBJ1-1; D remains unclear. V was trimmed by 6 bases and J by 0 bases, leaving 11 bases between them. CDR3 length equals 14 residues. CDR1 and CDR2 from the germline V gene are MNHEY and SMNVEV (reference sequence). The CDR3 sequence: CASSLTVMNTEAFF. For the CDR3, the DNA is TGTGCCAGCAGCTTAACAGTCATGAACACTGAAGCTTTCTTT.

At least ten counts were recorded for this clonotype. The chain is built from TRBV18 and TRBJ1-4, with D maybe TRBD1 (5 bases). V lost 4 bases and J lost 7, with 19 bases in between. This CDR3 comprises 16 residues. Germline assignment: CDR1 KGHSH and CDR2 LQKENI. Here the CDR3 DNA reads TGTGCCAGCTCACTAATCCGGACACCTGGGACTGAAAAACTGTTTTTT. Its translation: CASSLIRTPGTEKLFF.

The sample holds a few counts of this clonotype. This chain connects TRBV5-6 to TRBJ1-5; no definite D call. V lost 5 bases, J lost 4 bases, and 10 bases lay in between. The length of the CDR3 is 13 residues. The V gene's germline CDR1 is SGHDT and CDR2 YYEEEE. In nucleotides, the CDR3 is TGTGCCAGCAGTTATATCGGGAATCAGCCCCAGCATTTT. It yields the protein CASSYIGNQPQHF.

This clonotype was recorded many times. The genes are TRBV30 and TRBJ1-2; TRBD1 matches 11 bases. Unmatched junction bases numbered 8, after V lost 3 bases and J lost 8 bases. Germline V CDR1 and CDR2: GTSNPN, SVGIG (reference sequence). This CDR3 is 14 amino acids long. The CDR3 loop reads CAWRRRDRGIGYTF. The CDR3 DNA is TGTGCCTGGAGGCGCCGGGACAGGGGGATCGGCTACACCTTC. Looking up the rest from reference TRBV30 and TRBJ1-2 gives the full variable domain: SQTIHQWPATLVQPVGSPLSLECTVEGTSNPNLYWYRQAAGRGLQLLFYSVGIGQISSEVPQNLSASRPQDRQFILSSKKLLLSDSGFYLCAWRRRDRGIGYTFGSGTRLTVV.

Remarks on this clonotype: This may arise from a read error, as a much more abundant clone is one base away. The rearrangement joins TRBV5-1 to TRBJ1-1, with unresolved D. Per germline, CDR1 SGHRS and CDR2 YFSETQ. The CDR3 loop spans 13 amino acids. The CDR3 bases are TGCACCAGCAGCAACGGCAGGAACACTGAAGCTTTCTTT. This sequence encodes CTSSNGRNTEAFF.

This clonotype is medium-sized by share. This chain connects TRBV7-8 to TRBJ2-2; 12 bases map to TRBD2. The CDR3 runs 18 residues. The germline V gene encodes CDR1 SGHVS and CDR2 FQNEAQ. The V gene end was trimmed by 0 bases and the J gene end by 1 base; junction bases not matched to a gene: 3. The CDR3 coding sequence is TGTGCCAGCAGCTTAGCAACTAGCGGGGGGCTGAACACCGGGGAGCTGTTTTTT. It yields the protein CASSLATSGGLNTGELFF.

This clonotype came up many times. The V and J genes are TRBV7-2 and TRBJ1-2; 9 nucleotides match TRBD1. Germline CDR1 reads SGHTA; CDR2 reads FQGNSA. This CDR3 spans 16 amino acids. After removal of 6 bases from V and 5 bases from J, the junction contained 13 bases not matched to a gene. The CDR3 nucleotides are TGTGCCAGCAGGTCGCCGGGACAGGGATTGGGGTATGGCTACACCTTC. Protein product: CASRSPGQGLGYGYTF.

This clonotype is labeled as medium-sized (0.01 to 0.1%). This chain links TRBV6-6 with TRBJ1-1, with unresolved D. CDR1 is MNHNY and CDR2 is SVGAGI in the germline V gene (reference sequence). V was cut by 9 bases and J by 1 base, with 12 bases left in between. This CDR3 is 13 amino acids long. CDR3 residues: CASGGFKNTEAFF. The CDR3, as DNA: TGTGCCAGTGGAGGGTTCAAGAACACTGAAGCTTTCTTT.

This clonotype is categorized as medium-sized (0.01 to 0.1%). The chain uses TRBV14 and TRBJ2-7, with D perhaps assigned TRBD1 or TRBD2 (5 bases each). Trimming stripped 0 bases from V and 4 bases from J, with 13 bases between. CDR3 length: 15 amino acids. Germline values: CDR1 SGHDN, CDR2 FVKESK. The CDR3 DNA follows: TGTGCCAGCAGCCAAGATGAGGGGATCAGGTACGAGCAGTACTTC. It encodes CASSQDEGIRYEQYF.

This clonotype was detected many times. The V call is TRBV11-2, the J call TRBJ2-3, with 9 bases fitting TRBD1. V was clipped by 4 bases and J by 0 bases; unmatched bases: 2. This CDR3 contains 15 residues. CDR1 and CDR2 (germline): SGHAT, FQNNGV. The CDR3 loop reads CASSSGTGSTDTQYF. As DNA, the CDR3 is TGTGCCAGCAGCTCCGGGACAGGGAGCACAGATACGCAGTATTTT.

This clonotype was observed many times. The rearrangement joins TRBV7-9 to TRBJ1-1, with 7 bases matching TRBD1. The CDR3 spans 14 residues. CDR1 SEHNR and CDR2 FQNEAQ come from the germline V gene (reference sequence). The V and J ends lost 3 bases and 5 bases, in that order; junction bases with no gene match: 6. The CDR3 spells CASSFPTGRTEAFF. CDR3 sequence (DNA): TGTGCCAGCAGCTTCCCGACAGGGCGGACTGAAGCTTTCTTT.

This clonotype is medium-sized by share. CDR3 loop: CSAIPLAGRGFGDTQYF. For the CDR3, the DNA is TGCAGTGCCATCCCCCTAGCGGGGCGGGGATTTGGAGATACGCAGTATTTT. V gene TRBV20-1 combines with J gene TRBJ2-3; 9 bases line up with TRBD2. Losses at the gene ends were 6 bases for V and 5 bases for J; bases not matched to a gene: 18. This CDR3 is 17 amino acids long. Germline-derived CDR1 and CDR2 are DFQATT and SNEGSKA (reference sequence).

This clonotype rates as large. This chain uses TRBV11-2 with TRBJ2-2; D might be TRBD1 (5 bases). The CDR3 sequence is 18 residues long. Germline V CDR1 and CDR2: SGHAT, FQNNGV. V was clipped by 0 bases and J by 7 bases, with 21 bases between them. The CDR3 DNA is TGTGCCAGCAGCTTAGATTTAATTACGCAGGGCTTAGGCGGGGAGCTGTTTTTT. Protein: CASSLDLITQGLGGELFF.

This clonotype occurred many times. This chain connects TRBV3-1 to TRBJ2-4; 7 bases align to TRBD1. CDR1 and CDR2 (germline): LGHDT, YNNKEL (reference sequence). V gave up 6 bases and J gave up 1 base; unmatched junction bases: 0. The CDR3 runs to 13 residues. The CDR3 sequence: CASRQGAKNIQYF. CDR3 coding DNA: TGTGCCAGCAGACAGGGGGCCAAAAACATTCAGTACTTC.